A selection of T cell receptor beta chains follows, all from one sample in a study of blood T cell repertoires in COVID-19. The method was immunoSEQ multiplex PCR; TCRdb's version includes in-frame clones alone and lacks a portion of them. The data show approximately 220,000 clones, with 80% to 90% seen just once and 3% to 4% held by the top ten. Sequenced input: PBMCs or T cells enriched from blood (not recorded which). These receptors were collected from a middle-aged woman with acute COVID-19. The CDR3 runs from the conserved cysteine through the conserved F or W. The D gene is left open where the match is weak. Some rows have no size entry. The others give once, few or many, or a class for an expanded clone.

d_call	v_call	j_call	clone_size	cdr3_nt	cdr3_aa
TRBD1	TRBV11-2	TRBJ1-1	NA	TGTGCCAGCAGCTACACGACAGGGAATACTGAAGCTTTCTTT	CASSYTTGNTEAFF
NA	TRBV15	TRBJ2-2	NA	TGTGCCACCAGCAGAGTGGCCAACTATGGGGAGCTGTTTTTT	CATSRVANYGELFF
NA	TRBV19	TRBJ2-7	NA	TGTGCCAGTAGTGACCGGACAGAAGCCCACGAGCAGTACTTC	CASSDRTEAHEQYF
NA	TRBV11-2	TRBJ2-6	NA	TGTGCCAGCAGCTTCGTAACTGGGGCCAACGTCCTGACTTTC	CASSFVTGANVLTF
TRBD2	TRBV6-5	TRBJ2-3	few	TGTGCCAGCAGTTTTAGCGGGAGCGGGAAAGATACGCAGTATTTT	CASSFSGSGKDTQYF
NA	TRBV7-2	TRBJ2-7	once	TGTGCCAGCAGCTTAGAAGGGGGATACGAGCAGTACTTC	CASSLEGGYEQYF
NA	TRBV18	TRBJ1-5	NA	TGTGCCAGCTCACCAAGCCATTACAATCAGCCCCAGCATTTT	CASSPSHYNQPQHF
NA	TRBV11-1	TRBJ2-1	NA	TGTGCCAGCAGCTTAGGGCTTGAGCAGTTCTTC	CASSLGLEQFF
TRBD2	TRBV11-3	TRBJ2-2	once	TGTGCCAGCAGCTTGGGACTAGATACCGCGAACACCGGGGAGCTGTTTTTT	CASSLGLDTANTGELFF
NA	TRBV5-1	TRBJ2-3	NA	TGCGCCAGCAGCTTGAGCAGGGGCGCCCTTGGTACGCAGTATTTT	CASSLSRGALGTQYF
NA	TRBV28	TRBJ2-3	NA	TGTGCCAGCAGTTTATTTGGGGCTGGCACAGATACGCAGTATTTT	CASSLFGAGTDTQYF
TRBD1	TRBV28	TRBJ2-2	NA	TGTGCCAGCAGTTTATTGGGGACAGGGAACACCGGGGAGCTGTTTTTT	CASSLLGTGNTGELFF
NA	TRBV12-3/TRBV12-4	TRBJ1-2	once	TGTGCCAGCAGTTTAGACAGGCCCACGGGCTACACCTTC	CASSLDRPTGYTF
NA	TRBV28	TRBJ1-5	NA	TGTGCCAGCAGTTTTCCAGATAGCAATCAGCCCCAGCATTTT	CASSFPDSNQPQHF